The entry below gives a single T cell receptor beta chain sequence along with its context. This table comes from immunoSEQ multiplex PCR, and its TCRdb copy is limited to in-frame clones, with some not included. Among more than 25,000 clones listed, more than 75% were seen once. The sample comes from a study of blood T cell repertoires in COVID-19. On the study more broadly: Material from acute and convalescent COVID-19 was sourced from the United States, Italy and Spain.

Trimming cost V 1 base and J 14 bases, with 11 bases left between them. The CDR3 spans 11 residues. The chain has TRBV12-3 or TRBV12-4 and TRBJ1-1; maybe TRBD1 (6 bases). The source is a man in his fifties or sixties with active COVID-19. Sequencing used peripheral blood. The CDR3 region has the DNA TGTGCCAGCAGTTTAGAGGGAGGGGGATTCTTT. Residues: CASSLEGGGFF.